The entry below describes one TCR beta chain. Per the germline V gene, CDR1 is MNHEY and CDR2 is SVGAGI. Unmatched junction bases numbered 1, after V lost 3 bases and J lost 0 bases. The CDR3 has 15 residues. In the source study's methods: Reference gene primer amplification in the assay estimated nucleated cell counts. Sequencing was performed with immunoSEQ multiplex PCR; in TCRdb, only in-frame clones are kept and a portion is missing. V, J and clone size are taken as reported in that table, and D and trimming were inferred from the DNA itself. The repertoire has a few hundred thousand clones, approximately 82% of them found once; the top ten carry roughly 1.1%. The sample comes from a study of blood T cell repertoires in COVID-19. At the level of the study: Some COVID-19 samples were acute and others convalescent; all came from the United States, Italy and Spain.

The chain carries TRBV6-5 and TRBJ2-3, with 9 bases lining up with TRBD2. The sequence came from a woman aged 50 to 60 with acute or convalescent COVID-19. The material sequenced was peripheral blood. Here the CDR3 DNA reads TGTGCCAGCAGTTATACTAGCGGGAGCACAGATACGCAGTATTTT. Protein product: CASSYTSGSTDTQYF.